These 9 T cell receptor beta chains share one sample of origin, sequenced in a study of beta chain features in type 1 diabetes. Study results and limitations: Type 1 diabetes patients had TCRB CDR3s that were shorter (moderately but significantly so) in all four CD4+ subsets.

These TCRs' antigens remain unknown. The entirety of the isolated RNA underwent reverse transcription, so expressed TCRB transcripts were sequenced. TCRdb's table, derived via immunoSEQ multiplex PCR, lists solely in-frame clones and lacks some. This sample carries more than 250,000 clones, about 20% of them seen once, and the ten largest clones take around 0.029%. The sample was naive CD4+ T cells from blood. The source of these receptors is a woman aged 40 to 50 with type 1 diabetes.

J is TRBJ1-2 and V is TRBV4-2; a possible D gene is TRBD1 (6 bases). The CDR3 is made up of 15 amino acids. Trimming pared 5 bases from V and 8 bases from J, leaving 21 bases between. CDR1 is LGHNA, CDR2 YNFKEQ, per germline. The CDR3, as DNA: TGTGCCAGCAGCACCTCAGGGGATACCCTTGGGGGCTACACCTTC. Translated, it gives CASSTSGDTLGGYTF.

The genes are TRBV4-2 and TRBJ2-7; a possible D gene is TRBD2 (5 bases). Trimming pared 2 bases from V and 6 bases from J, leaving 17 bases between. Germline V CDR1 and CDR2: LGHNA, YNFKEQ. The CDR3 is made up of 15 amino acids. The CDR3 bases are TGTGCCAGCAGCCAATTGTCGGCGGGCAGCGGCGAGCAGTACTTC. As protein: CASSQLSAGSGEQYF.

The CDR3 spells CASSVGGRRATEAFF. Here the CDR3 DNA reads TGTGCCAGCAGCGTAGGGGGGAGGAGGGCCACTGAAGCTTTCTTT. The V call is TRBV9, the J call TRBJ1-1; tentatively, D is TRBD1 (5 bases). The germline V and J ends were trimmed by 0 bases and 4 bases, with 13 bases remaining between them. This CDR3 comprises 15 residues. Per the germline V gene, CDR1 is SGDLS and CDR2 is YYNGEE.

This clone was detected only a few times. The chain joins TRBV29-1 to TRBJ1-2; a weak D match, TRBD1 (6 bases). Germline assignment: CDR1 SQVTM and CDR2 ANQGSEA. The CDR3 extends over 14 amino acids. V gave up 3 bases and J gave up 0 bases, with 11 bases separating them. The CDR3 DNA follows: TGCAGCGTTGAGGCCACAGGGTCTAACTATGGCTACACCTTC. Protein sequence: CSVEATGSNYGYTF.

The genes are TRBV7-9 and TRBJ2-1; unclear D gene. CDR1 and CDR2 from the germline V gene are SEHNR and FQNEAQ (reference sequence). V lost 4 bases to trimming and J lost 5 bases, with 6 bases between them. The CDR3 length is 12 residues. For the CDR3, the DNA is TGTGCCAGCAGCTACCCGGACAATGAGCAGTTCTTC. It yields the protein CASSYPDNEQFF. Complete variable domain (other parts from reference TRBV7-9 and TRBJ2-1): DTGVSQNPRHKITKRGQNVTFRCDPISEHNRLYWYRQTLGQGPEFLTYFQNEAQLEKSRLLSDRFSAERPKGSFSTLEIQRTEQGDSAMYLCASSYPDNEQFFGPGTRLTVL.

This clone appeared a few times. V and J are TRBV25-1 and TRBJ2-3; the D is unclear. Trimming cost V 6 bases and J 2 bases, with 9 bases left between them. CDR3 size: 13 residues. The germline CDR1 and CDR2 sequences are MGHDK and SYGVNS. CDR3 region: CASRVGATDTQYF. The DNA for the CDR3 is TGTGCCAGCAGGGTTGGAGCCACAGATACGCAGTATTTT.

A few counts support this clone. The chain employs TRBV9 and TRBJ2-7; 9 bases line up with TRBD2. Germline V lookup: CDR1 SGDLS, CDR2 YYNGEE. This CDR3 contains 14 residues. V gave up 4 bases and J gave up 7 bases; unmatched junction bases: 9. The CDR3 is CASSRSGLALEQYF. CDR3 bases: TGTGCCAGCAGCAGGTCGGGACTAGCACTGGAGCAGTACTTC.

This clone was seen a few times. V usage is TRBV4-3 and J usage is TRBJ1-1; D is unresolved. The CDR3 loop spans 15 amino acids. V lost 0 bases and J 1 base, leaving 9 bases between the germline ends. CDR1 and CDR2 (germline): LGHNA, YSLEER. The CDR3 loop reads CASSQDNGGNTEAFF. CDR3 coding DNA: TGCGCCAGCAGCCAAGACAACGGAGGGAACACTGAAGCTTTCTTT.

This chain connects TRBV4-1 to TRBJ1-1, with 7 bases matching TRBD1. CDR1 is MGHRA, CDR2 YSYEKL, per germline. The CDR3 consists of 16 residues. Trimming cost V 1 base and J 1 base; bases outside gene matches: 6. The CDR3 DNA is TGCGCCAGCAGCCAAGTCCCGGGACAGTCGAACACTGAAGCTTTCTTT. It codes for CASSQVPGQSNTEAFF.